A selection of T cell receptor beta chains follows, all from one sample in a study of Graves' ophthalmopathy and Graves' hyperthyroidism. MiXCR, run by TCRdb on the multiplex PCR reads, gives a single entry per CDR3 protein. The sample gives 650,000 to 900,000 distinct CDR3 sequences, 40% of which show up once; 40% to 55% is in the top ten. The sequencing sample was made of peripheral blood. All receptors come from an adult man with Graves' ophthalmopathy. Each CDR3 is given with its conserved first and last residue. A D gene is named only where the DNA matches it firmly. Rows give clone size only sometimes, using once, few, many, or a class for an expanded clone.

J gene | clone size | D gene | V gene | CDR3 DNA | CDR3 protein
TRBJ1-2 | NA | NA | TRBV29-1 | TGCAGCGTTGATCCTGGCAGGGGTGGCTACACCTTC | CSVDPGRGGYTF
TRBJ2-6 | NA | TRBD2 | TRBV15 | TGTGCCACCAGCAGAGATCGGGCTAGCGGGGGGGCCAACGTCCTGACTTTC | CATSRDRASGGANVLTF
TRBJ1-2 | few | NA | TRBV10-3 | TGTGCCAGCAGTTACTCAGTCGGTTCGGGCTACACCTTC | CASSYSVGSGYTF
TRBJ1-2 | many | NA | TRBV25-1 | TGTGCCAGCAGCGAGCCCCTGGGAGGGGACTATGGCTACACCTTC | CASSEPLGGDYGYTF
TRBJ2-7 | NA | TRBD1 | TRBV7-9 | TGTGCCAGCAGTCGCCAGGGGGTTAGGGGTTACGAGCAGTACTTC | CASSRQGVRGYEQYF
TRBJ2-5 | few | TRBD2 | TRBV7-2 | TGTGCCAGCAGCTACACTAGCGGGAGGGATCAAGAGACCCAGTACTTC | CASSYTSGRDQETQYF
TRBJ2-5 | NA | NA | TRBV9 | TGTGCCAGCAGCCCAGGAGGTCGGGCAAACCAAGAGACCCAGTACTTC | CASSPGGRANQETQYF
TRBJ1-6 | once | NA | TRBV11-2 | TGTGCCAGCAGTCCGCCTGGAGGGGCTTCACCCCTCCACTTT | CASSPPGGASPLHF
TRBJ1-1 | NA | NA | TRBV2 | TGTGCCAGCAGTGAAGCTTGGGGGGTTTTCGCTGAAGCTTTCTTT | CASSEAWGVFAEAFF
TRBJ2-7 | NA | TRBD1 | TRBV6-2/TRBV6-3 | TGTGCCAGCAGTGAAAGGGACAGGACGGACTACGAGCAGTACTTC | CASSERDRTDYEQYF
TRBJ1-5 | many | NA | TRBV2 | TGTGCCAGCAGTTTGCGGAAGAATCAGCCCCAGCATTTT | CASSLRKNQPQHF
TRBJ1-6 | many | NA | TRBV7-2 | TGTGCCAGCAGCCCTCGGACGGAATTCCAATCACCCCTCCACTTT | CASSPRTEFQSPLHF
TRBJ1-3 | many | NA | TRBV2 | TGTGCCAGCGGTAGTGACCTGGGAAACACCATATATTTT | CASGSDLGNTIYF
TRBJ2-5 | many | TRBD1 | TRBV29-1 | TGCAGCGTTGTCTGGGACAGGGGGACCCAAGAGACCCAGTACTTC | CSVVWDRGTQETQYF
TRBJ1-1 | few | TRBD1 | TRBV6-5 | TGTGCCAGCAGTAACACCGGGACAGGGGGCACTGAAGCTTTCTTT | CASSNTGTGGTEAFF
TRBJ1-1 | NA | NA | TRBV25-1 | TGTGCCAGCAGTTTTTTCGGGAAGAACACTGAAGCTTTCTTT | CASSFFGKNTEAFF
TRBJ1-4 | NA | NA | TRBV10-3 | TGTGCCAGCAGCGGGACACCGAATGAAAAACTGTTTTTT | CASSGTPNEKLFF
TRBJ2-7 | NA | TRBD2 | TRBV4-3 | TGCGCCAGCAGCCAAGGAGCGGGGCCTCCGGGCGAGCAGTACTTC | CASSQGAGPPGEQYF
TRBJ1-1 | NA | NA | TRBV5-4 | TGTGCCAGCAGCTTTGAAGGGGCGCTTGATGAAGCTTTCTTT | CASSFEGALDEAFF
TRBJ1-2 | many | TRBD1 | TRBV6-6 | TGTGCCAGCAGTTACGCGACAGGGTATGGCTACACCTTC | CASSYATGYGYTF
TRBJ2-7 | NA | TRBD1 | TRBV20-1 | TGCAGTGCTAGAGATCAAGGACAGGGGGTATACGAGCAGTACTTC | CSARDQGQGVYEQYF
TRBJ1-4 | NA | NA | TRBV6-6 | TGTGCCAGCAGTTACTGGGCAACTAATGAAAAACTGTTTTTT | CASSYWATNEKLFF
TRBJ1-3 | once | NA | TRBV29-1 | TGCAGCGTTGGACTAGCGGAACCTGGAAACACCATATATTTT | CSVGLAEPGNTIYF
TRBJ1-6 | many | NA | TRBV10-3 | TGTGCCAGCAGTGCGGACAGTAATTCACCCCTCCACTTT | CASSADSNSPLHF
TRBJ2-2 | NA | NA | TRBV7-9 | TGTGCCAGAACAGCGAACACCGGGGAGCTGTTTTTT | CARTANTGELFF
TRBJ2-7 | once | NA | TRBV2 | TGTGCCAGCAGGGGCTACAATGAGCAGTACTTC | CASRGYNEQYF
TRBJ1-5 | NA | NA | TRBV7-2 | TGTGCCAGCAGCTCCCTACTAGACATGGCCTTGAGGCCCCAGCATTTT | CASSSLLDMALRPQHF
TRBJ1-2 | NA | TRBD1 | TRBV28 | TGTGCCACCCCGGGGACAGGGCCATACTATGGCTACACCTTC | CATPGTGPYYGYTF
TRBJ2-7 | NA | TRBD1 | TRBV20-1 | TGCAGTGCTCAGACGGACAGGGCCTCCTACGAGCAGTACTTC | CSAQTDRASYEQYF
TRBJ1-1 | NA | NA | TRBV5-1 | TGCGCCAGCAGCTTGGGGTTAGCGGGAGATGAGCAGTTCTTT | CASSLGLAGDEQFF
TRBJ2-5 | NA | NA | TRBV5-8 | TGTGCCAGCAGCTTTGGGGCAGGAGCAGGGGAGACCCAGTACTTC | CASSFGAGAGETQYF
TRBJ2-5 | NA | TRBD2 | TRBV20-1 | TGCAGTGCTAGTGTATTCGGTCGTGCGGGGGGACAAGAGACCCAGTACTTC | CSASVFGRAGGQETQYF
TRBJ1-2 | many | NA | TRBV29-1 | TGCAGCGTTGACCCGCTCGGGTGGGGACCTAACTATGGCTACACCTTC | CSVDPLGWGPNYGYTF
TRBJ2-2 | NA | NA | TRBV25-1 | TGTGCCAGCGTAGACCACACCGGGGAGCTGTTTTTT | CASVDHTGELFF
TRBJ2-5 | many | NA | TRBV10-2 | TGCGCCACCAGGATCGACGTTGGAGAGACCCAGTACTTC | CATRIDVGETQYF
TRBJ1-5 | NA | NA | TRBV9 | TGTGCCAGCAGCCCCCCGGTAGAGCGGCCGCAGACCCCTCCTAGCAATCAGCCCCAGCATTTT | CASSPPVERPQTPPSNQPQHF
TRBJ1-6 | few | NA | TRBV9 | TGTGCCAGCAGCGTAGGGGGGGGGGGCGCGTTAAATTCACCCCTCCACTTT | CASSVGGGGALNSPLHF
TRBJ2-5 | few | TRBD2 | TRBV4-1 | TGCGCCAGCAGCCAAGAGAGGCCTAGCGGGAGAATCGGGACCCAGTACTTC | CASSQERPSGRIGTQYF
TRBJ1-5 | NA | NA | TRBV20-1 | TGCAGTGCTAGAAGAGGGGCAGGAGGCAATCAGCCCCAGCATTTT | CSARRGAGGNQPQHF
TRBJ2-2 | NA | TRBD2 | TRBV10-3 | TGTGCCACCAATCCTAGCGGGACGATTAGTGGCACCGGGGAGCTGCTTTTT | CATNPSGTISGTGELLF
TRBJ1-2 | many | NA | TRBV29-1 | TGCAGCGTTTGGGCAGGGAACTATGGCTACACCTTC | CSVWAGNYGYTF
TRBJ2-7 | NA | NA | TRBV10-3 | TGTGCCAGCAGGTCAACAGGGTACCACGAGCAGTACTTC | CASRSTGYHEQYF